This T cell receptor (beta chain) was obtained from a study of T cells in lung cancer brain metastases (dated by TCRdb to the late 2010s). The study in broad terms: Of the roughly 20 patients, seventeen had a history of tobacco use, with a median of approximately 40 pack-years. DNA integrity number averaged approximately 4 in both primary and metastatic specimens, with no significant difference between sites. Most of the roughly 20 patients received no interval therapy between primary and metastasis resection. Median interval between primary and brain metastasis specimen acquisition was approximately 320 days. TCR beta CDR3 repertoires were compared between fully resected primary non-small cell lung cancers and paired brain metastases. The median age of the patients at first diagnosis was roughly 50 years, and the group included roughly nine males and eleven to twelve females. The cohort comprised some 20 patients contributing 40 or so specimens, one primary lung lesion and one brain metastasis each. Summary of the overall study and its limitations: Brain metastases contained significantly fewer unique productive clones than the paired primaries (median roughly 1,500 versus 4,600). A significantly larger repertoire fraction was made up by the ten most abundant clones in brain metastases than in primaries, which was suggestive of clonal expansion. DNA fragmentation in the FFPE samples may have kept the complete infiltrating T cell repertoire from being retrieved. Effects of preoperative corticosteroids on T cell infiltration in brain metastases could not be controlled. Most clones were specific to a single lesion, and paired lesions overlapped only to a limited degree (mean Morisita index 0.23).

Taken from cysteine to phenylalanine, the CDR3 has 17 residues. Kept here is only the CDR3 DNA, which spans 51 bases and is read in frame from base 1. Looking up the germline V gene yields CDR1 MNHNS and CDR2 SASEGT. V loses 4 bases, J loses 0 bases, and the germline ends lie 13 bases apart. Resection was performed in the patients for synchronous oligometastatic disease or for delayed recurrence of a solitary brain metastasis. To avoid including cancers other than NSCLC, any patient with a history of multiple malignancies was excluded. Tumor areas were macrodissected from five deparaffinized roughly 9 um unstained sections, using marked H&E slides as a guide. Every specimen was formalin-fixed and paraffin-embedded (FFPE). Genomic DNA was extracted using the AllPrep DNA/RNA FFPE Kit. In the case of this clone: It lacks a known antigen. No much larger clonotype is one base removed from it; base qualities were not supplied.

Each sample received between 2.24 and 4.92 ug of genomic DNA as input, and paired samples received equal DNA input. TCR beta libraries were constructed with the immunoSEQ hsTCRbeta Kit, which uses multiplexed V and J gene primers in two PCR steps. Pooled libraries with positive and negative controls were sequenced on an Illumina MiSeq using a 100-cycle paired-end protocol. Per the authors' processing: Raw data were processed by the immunoSEQ vendor into normalized, annotated TCR beta repertoire reports. Richness was defined as the number of unique clones by nucleotide sequence, and the iChao1 and Efron-Thisted estimators were used to extrapolate total richness. Pielou's evenness, Simpson's index, top-ten clone proportional abundance, and Morisita overlap index were used to characterize and compare paired lesions. TCRdb re-hosts the immuneACCESS table, in-frame sequences only. Its copies lack some clones; in the studies checked, an unresolved V gene accounts for under half of them, and the cause for the rest is not known. V, J and clone size derive from that table, while D and trimming were established from the DNA sequence. This sample holds some 3,000 clones; roughly 87% were observed only once. The biggest ten clones account for less than 9.5% of the sample.

Specimen: tumor tissue from the primary lung tumor. Interpreted using the paper, the cell subset or site label stands for: primary lung cancer lesion. The sequence links TRBV6-1 to TRBJ2-6; the D gene identity is not certain. The TCR was taken from a woman aged 60-75 years with non-small cell lung cancer. The CDR3 here reads CASSGGRVSSGANVLTF. At the DNA level, the sequence is TGTGCCAGCAGTGGTGGACGAGTCAGCTCTGGGGCCAACGTCCTGACTTTC.